This T cell receptor beta chain was sequenced during a study of technical replicates of blood from a few donors. The CDR3 covers 18 residues. Germline values: CDR1 SGHRS, CDR2 YFSETQ. V was shortened by 3 bases and J by 0 bases, with 21 bases between the two germline ends. Repertoires were generated with immunoSEQ multiplex PCR, while TCRdb's copy carries only in-frame clones and drops some. The table includes 65,000 to 90,000 clones, roughly 93% detected once. What was sequenced was T cells isolated from PBMCs. V gene TRBV5-1 combines with J gene TRBJ1-1; TRBD1 is a possible D gene (5 bases). The sequence came from a human donor in good health. CDR3 protein: CASSYRLIGVGMNTEAFF. The CDR3 bases are TGCGCCAGCAGCTACAGGTTGATCGGAGTGGGGATGAACACTGAAGCTTTCTTT.